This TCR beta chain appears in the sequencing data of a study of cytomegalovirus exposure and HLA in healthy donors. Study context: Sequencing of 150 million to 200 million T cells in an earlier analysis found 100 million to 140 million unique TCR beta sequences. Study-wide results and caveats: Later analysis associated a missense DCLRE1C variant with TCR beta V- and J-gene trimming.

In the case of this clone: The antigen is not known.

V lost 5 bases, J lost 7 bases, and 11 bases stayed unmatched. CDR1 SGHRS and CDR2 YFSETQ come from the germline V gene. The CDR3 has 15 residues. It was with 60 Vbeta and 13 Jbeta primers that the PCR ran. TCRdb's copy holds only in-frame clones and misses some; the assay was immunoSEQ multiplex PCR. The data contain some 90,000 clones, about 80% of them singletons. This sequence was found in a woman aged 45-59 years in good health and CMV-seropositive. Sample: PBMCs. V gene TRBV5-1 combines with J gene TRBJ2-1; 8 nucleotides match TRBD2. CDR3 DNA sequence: TGCGCCAGCAGTCCGGACGGGAGGGCCGGAAATGAGCAGTTCTTC. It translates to CASSPDGRAGNEQFF. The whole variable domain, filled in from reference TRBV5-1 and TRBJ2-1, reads KAGVTQTPRYLIKTRGQQVTLSCSPISGHRSVSWYQQTPGQGLQFLFEYFSETQRNKGNFPGRFSGRQFSNSRSEMNVSTLELGDSALYLCASSPDGRAGNEQFFGPGTRLTVL.